Listed below are T cell receptor beta chains from one sample, sequenced in a study of blood T cells in healthy people across ages. In TCRdb, the 5' RACE reads were re-called with MiXCR into one record per CDR3 protein. The sample holds around 1,000,000 distinct CDR3 sequences; 30% to 40% are singletons and the top ten take around 13%. The sequenced sample was blood. These receptors were collected from a man between 18 and 29 years old in good health. Each CDR3 is given without its conserved first and last residue.

v_call,j_call,cdr3_aa
TRBV6-2/TRBV6-3,TRBJ1-5,ASSAGGSRPQH
TRBV6-6,TRBJ1-1,ASSRKAGHENTEAF
TRBV20-1,TRBJ1-4,SVSTGPNEKLF
TRBV6-5,TRBJ2-6,ASSYGQFSSGANVLT
TRBV20-1,TRBJ1-5,SALYRQGSTSNQPQH
TRBV7-9,TRBJ2-3,ASSSQQERVDSTDTQY
TRBV25-1,TRBJ1-5,ASSDRTNQPQH
TRBV28,TRBJ1-5,ASSLILENQPQH
TRBV12-3/TRBV12-4,TRBJ1-2,ASSPMGYGYT
TRBV6-2/TRBV6-3,TRBJ1-5,ASRKLSPGATNQPQH
TRBV11-1,NA,ASSPKDRGRLSSYNEQY
TRBV29-1,TRBJ2-1,SVGGRQGLAYNEQF
TRBV5-6,TRBJ2-1,ASSPHGAPYNEQF
TRBV19,TRBJ2-3,ASQSRGAADTQY
TRBV6-1,TRBJ1-4,ASLSPTGTGGENEKLF
TRBV28,TRBJ2-3,ASSSPEGYSAEDTQY
TRBV4-3,TRBJ1-2,ASSQADRYGYT
TRBV4-3,TRBJ2-3,ASSQKLATSTDTQY
TRBV20-1,TRBJ2-1,SARTGTGGLNEQF
TRBV10-3,TRBJ2-3,AIRAAVTDTQY
TRBV20-1,TRBJ2-1,SARGWLRPGNEQF
TRBV6-1,TRBJ1-1,ASSDRMNTEAF
TRBV5-1,TRBJ1-5,ASSLDSSNQPQH
TRBV2,TRBJ2-7,ASSGSQGGYEQY
TRBV6-2/TRBV6-3,TRBJ1-2,ASSLQGLNYGYT
TRBV20-1,TRBJ1-1,SARDLKGQPEAF
TRBV5-1,TRBJ1-1,ASSLGVGVTEAF
TRBV5-4,TRBJ2-3,ASSSRGASTDTQY
TRBV10-3,TRBJ2-3,AITVSDTDTQY
TRBV12-5,TRBJ2-2,ASGLVPGRNTGELF
TRBV6-6,TRBJ2-3,ASIFSLTTDTQY
TRBV7-9,TRBJ2-7,ASSPRDSSSDEQY
TRBV6-1,TRBJ2-5,ASRPTGLREFQETQY
TRBV7-2,TRBJ2-5,ASKSAAVATQY
TRBV20-1,TRBJ2-2,SARTPRTGTNTGELF
TRBV2,TRBJ2-1,ASSDEETQF
TRBV29-1,TRBJ2-3,SVLPGQGPDTQY